This T cell receptor (beta chain) came from a study of T cells in Graves' hyperthyroidism and ophthalmopathy. Study results and limitations: The authors' 13 V-J model separated ophthalmopathy from stable hyperthyroidism. Most thyroid clonotypes expanded above 0.001 were also detected in blood.

What was amplified from RNA transcripts were TCR beta CDR3 regions. First-round RT-PCR with HTBI primers amplified the TCR CDR3 region. From the multiplex PCR reads, TCRdb called clonotypes with MiXCR, one entry per CDR3 protein. This repertoire shows 560,000 or so distinct CDR3 sequences, 46% found once; its top ten account for about 8.2%. CDR1 SEHNR and CDR2 FQNEAQ come from the germline V gene (reference sequence). V was shortened by 3 bases and J by 1 base, with 4 bases between the two germline ends. The CDR3 runs to 13 residues. This clonotype was recorded at least ten times. No antigen is known for it. Patients aged 18 to 65 had newly diagnosed hyperthyroidism that had lasted under 2 months. Diagnosing involved the use of clinical symptoms, serum thyroxine and TRAb, thyroid ultrasound and orbital computed tomography.

This sequence was found in a woman aged 18-29 years with Graves' hyperthyroidism. The sequenced sample consisted of peripheral blood or thyroid tissue (not recorded which). The genes are TRBV7-9 and TRBJ1-3; D is ambiguous. The chain's CDR3 is CASSLPSGNTIYF. In nucleotides, the CDR3 is TGTGCCAGCAGCTTGCCTTCTGGAAACACCATATATTTT.